Sequencing of this TCR beta chain was carried out in a study of blood T cell repertoires in COVID-19. Study-wide context: Sites in the United States, Italy and Spain provided acute and convalescent COVID-19 samples. T cells, B-cell-depleted T cells, or PBMCs provided the cDNA or gDNA that served as material.

In the original analysis: Using reference gene primer amplification, nucleated cell counts were estimated. The repertoire was sequenced with immunoSEQ multiplex PCR; TCRdb's copy has only in-frame clones and lacks some. That table supplies the V and J calls and clone size; D and trimming were determined from the DNA. The sample lists about 190,000 clones; around 80% were seen once. This CDR3 contains 13 residues. The germline V gene encodes CDR1 MGHRA and CDR2 YSYEKL. V shed 3 bases, J shed 7 bases, and the junction held 4 bases outside the gene matches. This TCR came from a woman aged 80 or over with active or convalescent COVID-19. The V gene is TRBV4-1, the J gene TRBJ2-7; 9 bases are shared with TRBD1. The sample taken for sequencing was peripheral blood. The CDR3 loop reads CASSQRQGVEQYF. The CDR3 DNA reads TGCGCCAGCAGCCAGCGACAGGGGGTTGAGCAGTACTTC.